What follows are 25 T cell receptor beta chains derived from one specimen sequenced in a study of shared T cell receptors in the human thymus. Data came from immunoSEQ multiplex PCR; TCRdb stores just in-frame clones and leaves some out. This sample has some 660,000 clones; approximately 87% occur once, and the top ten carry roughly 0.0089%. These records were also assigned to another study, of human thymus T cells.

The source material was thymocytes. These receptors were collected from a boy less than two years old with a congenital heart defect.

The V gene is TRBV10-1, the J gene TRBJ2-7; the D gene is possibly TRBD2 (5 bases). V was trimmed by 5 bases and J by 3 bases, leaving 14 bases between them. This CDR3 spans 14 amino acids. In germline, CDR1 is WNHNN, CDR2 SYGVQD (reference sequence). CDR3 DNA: TGCGCCAGCAGTCCCCCAGGACTGGACTACGAGCAGTACTTC. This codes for CASSPPGLDYEQYF.

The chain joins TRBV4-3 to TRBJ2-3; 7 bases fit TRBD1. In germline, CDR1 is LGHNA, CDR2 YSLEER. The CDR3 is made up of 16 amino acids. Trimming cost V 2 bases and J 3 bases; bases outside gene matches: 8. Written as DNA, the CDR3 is TGCGCCAGCAGCCAAAACGGAGACAGGGCGACAGATACGCAGTATTTT. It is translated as CASSQNGDRATDTQYF.

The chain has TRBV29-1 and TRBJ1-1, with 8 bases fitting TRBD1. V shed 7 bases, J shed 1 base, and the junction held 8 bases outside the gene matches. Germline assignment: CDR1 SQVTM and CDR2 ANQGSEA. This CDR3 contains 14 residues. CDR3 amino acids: CSAWTGSGNTEAFF. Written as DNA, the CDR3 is TGCAGCGCCTGGACAGGGAGTGGGAACACTGAAGCTTTCTTT.

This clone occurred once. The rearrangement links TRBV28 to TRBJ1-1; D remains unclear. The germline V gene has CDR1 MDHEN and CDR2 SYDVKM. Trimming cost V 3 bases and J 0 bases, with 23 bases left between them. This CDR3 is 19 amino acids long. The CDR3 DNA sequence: TGTGCCAGCAGTTTTGCCAGGCCCTACCCTGCCAACTTGAACACTGAAGCTTTCTTT. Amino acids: CASSFARPYPANLNTEAFF.

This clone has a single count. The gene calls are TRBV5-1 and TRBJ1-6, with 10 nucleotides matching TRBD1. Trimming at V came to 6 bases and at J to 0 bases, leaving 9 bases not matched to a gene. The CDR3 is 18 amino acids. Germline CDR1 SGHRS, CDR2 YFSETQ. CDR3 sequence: CASTDRGQGSSYNSPLHF. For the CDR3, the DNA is TGCGCCAGCACCGACAGGGGACAGGGGAGCTCCTATAATTCACCCCTCCACTTT.

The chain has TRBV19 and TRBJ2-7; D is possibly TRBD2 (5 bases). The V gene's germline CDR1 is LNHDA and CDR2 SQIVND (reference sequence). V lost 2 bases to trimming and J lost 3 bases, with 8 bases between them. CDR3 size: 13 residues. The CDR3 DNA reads TGTGCCAGTAGTATACAGGAGGACTACGAGCAGTACTTC. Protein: CASSIQEDYEQYF.

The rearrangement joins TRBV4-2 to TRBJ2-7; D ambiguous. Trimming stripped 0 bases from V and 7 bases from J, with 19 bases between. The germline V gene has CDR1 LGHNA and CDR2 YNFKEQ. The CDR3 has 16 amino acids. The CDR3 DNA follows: TGTGCCAGCAGCCAAGAAGAGGCTATTTCTACGTTAGAGCAGTACTTC. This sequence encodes CASSQEEAISTLEQYF.

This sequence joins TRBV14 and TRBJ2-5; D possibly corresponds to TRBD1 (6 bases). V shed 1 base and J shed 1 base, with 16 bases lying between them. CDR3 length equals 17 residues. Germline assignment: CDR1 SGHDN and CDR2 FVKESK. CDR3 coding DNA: TGTGCCAGCAGCCAAGGGATCAGGGGTTGGGTCCAAGAGACCCAGTACTTC. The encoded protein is CASSQGIRGWVQETQYF.

CDR3 sequence (DNA): TGTGCCAGCAGTTTGGGACAGTCCGACCGGGGCTACACCTTC. It specifies CASSLGQSDRGYTF. This sequence joins TRBV6-5 and TRBJ1-2; 7 bases agree with TRBD1. Germline loops: CDR1 MNHEY, CDR2 SVGAGI. V was pared by 4 bases and J by 8 bases, with 10 bases of the junction left unmatched. The length of the CDR3 is 14 residues.

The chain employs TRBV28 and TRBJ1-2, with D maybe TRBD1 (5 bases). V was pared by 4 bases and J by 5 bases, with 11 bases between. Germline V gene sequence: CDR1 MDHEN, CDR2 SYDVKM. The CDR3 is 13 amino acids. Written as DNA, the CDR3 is TGTGCCAGCAGTTCCACAGGAGGGTATGGCTACACCTTC. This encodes CASSSTGGYGYTF.

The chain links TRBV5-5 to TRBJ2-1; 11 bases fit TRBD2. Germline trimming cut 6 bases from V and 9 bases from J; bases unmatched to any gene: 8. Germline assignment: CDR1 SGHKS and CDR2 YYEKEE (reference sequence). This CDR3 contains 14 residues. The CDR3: CASTLSGRAIEQFF. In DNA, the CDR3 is TGTGCCAGCACCCTTAGCGGGAGGGCCATTGAGCAGTTCTTC. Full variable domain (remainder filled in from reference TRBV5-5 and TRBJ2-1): DAGVTQSPTHLIKTRGQQVTLRCSPISGHKSVSWYQQVLGQGPQFIFQYYEKEERGRGNFPDRFSARQFPNYSSELNVNALLLGDSALYLCASTLSGRAIEQFFGPGTRLTVL.

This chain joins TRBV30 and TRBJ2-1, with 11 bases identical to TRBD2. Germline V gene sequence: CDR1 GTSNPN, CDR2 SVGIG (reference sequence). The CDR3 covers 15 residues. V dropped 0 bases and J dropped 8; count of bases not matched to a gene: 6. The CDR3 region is CAWSVQLAGGYEQFF. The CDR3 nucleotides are TGTGCCTGGAGTGTACAGCTAGCGGGGGGCTATGAGCAGTTCTTC.

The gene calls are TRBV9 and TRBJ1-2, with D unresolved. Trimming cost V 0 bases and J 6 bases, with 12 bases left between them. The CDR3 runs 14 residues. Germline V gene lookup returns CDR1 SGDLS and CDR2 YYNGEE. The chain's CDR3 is CASSVVSDIHGYTF. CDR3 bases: TGTGCCAGCAGCGTAGTTAGCGACATTCATGGCTACACCTTC.

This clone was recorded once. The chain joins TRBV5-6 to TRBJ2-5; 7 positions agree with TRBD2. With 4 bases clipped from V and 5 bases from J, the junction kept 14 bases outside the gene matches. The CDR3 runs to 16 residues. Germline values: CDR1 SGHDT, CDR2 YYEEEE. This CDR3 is CASSRWGGDRGETQYF. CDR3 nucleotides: TGTGCCAGCAGCCGTTGGGGGGGGGACCGCGGGGAGACCCAGTACTTC.

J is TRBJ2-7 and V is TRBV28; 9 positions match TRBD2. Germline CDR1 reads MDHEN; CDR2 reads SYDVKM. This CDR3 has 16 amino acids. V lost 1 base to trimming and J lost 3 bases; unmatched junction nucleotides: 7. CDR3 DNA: TGTGCCAGCAGTTTATCTCCTAGCGGGAACGTCTACGAGCAGTACTTC. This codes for CASSLSPSGNVYEQYF.

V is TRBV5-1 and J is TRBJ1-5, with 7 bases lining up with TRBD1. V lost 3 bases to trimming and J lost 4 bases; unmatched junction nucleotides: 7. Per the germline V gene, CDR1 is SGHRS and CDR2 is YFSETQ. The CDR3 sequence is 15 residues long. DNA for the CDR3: TGCGCCAGCAGCTCCATTTACAGGGGAAATCAGCCCCAGCATTTT. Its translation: CASSSIYRGNQPQHF.

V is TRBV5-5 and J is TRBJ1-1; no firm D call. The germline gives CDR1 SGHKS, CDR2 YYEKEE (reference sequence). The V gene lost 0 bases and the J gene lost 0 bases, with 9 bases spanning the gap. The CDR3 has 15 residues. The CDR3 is CASSLDLGMNTEAFF. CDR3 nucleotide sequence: TGTGCCAGCAGCTTGGATCTAGGCATGAACACTGAAGCTTTCTTT. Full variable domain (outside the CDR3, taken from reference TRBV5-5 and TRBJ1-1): DAGVTQSPTHLIKTRGQQVTLRCSPISGHKSVSWYQQVLGQGPQFIFQYYEKEERGRGNFPDRFSARQFPNYSSELNVNALLLGDSALYLCASSLDLGMNTEAFFGQGTRLTVV.

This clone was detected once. DNA for the CDR3: TGTGCCACCAGCAGAGGCCCAGGGGGGACAGGCGGAAACACCATATATTTT. Residues: CATSRGPGGTGGNTIYF. This chain uses TRBV15 with TRBJ1-3; 8 bases agree with TRBD1. Germline trimming cut 1 base from V and 4 bases from J; bases unmatched to any gene: 9. There are 17 residues in the CDR3. The germline V gene has CDR1 LNHNV and CDR2 YYDKDF (reference sequence).

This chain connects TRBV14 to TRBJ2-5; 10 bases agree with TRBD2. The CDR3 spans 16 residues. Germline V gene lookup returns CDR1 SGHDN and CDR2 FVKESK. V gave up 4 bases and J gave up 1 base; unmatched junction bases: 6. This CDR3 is CASSPLAGEFQETQYF. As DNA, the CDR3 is TGTGCCAGCAGCCCGCTAGCGGGGGAGTTCCAAGAGACCCAGTACTTC.

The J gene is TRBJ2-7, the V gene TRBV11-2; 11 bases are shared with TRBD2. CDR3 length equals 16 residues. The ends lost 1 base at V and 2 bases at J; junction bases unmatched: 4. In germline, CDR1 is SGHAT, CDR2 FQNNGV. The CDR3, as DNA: TGTGCCAGCAGCTTAGTTCTAGCGGGGGGCCCCTACGAGCAGTACTTC. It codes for CASSLVLAGGPYEQYF. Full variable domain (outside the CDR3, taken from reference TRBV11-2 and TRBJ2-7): EAGVAQSPRYKIIEKRQSVAFWCNPISGHATLYWYQQILGQGPKLLIQFQNNGVVDDSQLPKDRFSAERLKGVDSTLKIQPAKLEDSAVYLCASSLVLAGGPYEQYFGPGTRLTVT.

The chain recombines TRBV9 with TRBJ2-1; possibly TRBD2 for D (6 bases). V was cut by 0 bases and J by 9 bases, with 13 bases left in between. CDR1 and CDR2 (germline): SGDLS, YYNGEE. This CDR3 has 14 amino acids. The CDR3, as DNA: TGTGCCAGCAGCGTAGGTGGGGGGTCAGGTGAGCAGTTCTTC. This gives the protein CASSVGGGSGEQFF.

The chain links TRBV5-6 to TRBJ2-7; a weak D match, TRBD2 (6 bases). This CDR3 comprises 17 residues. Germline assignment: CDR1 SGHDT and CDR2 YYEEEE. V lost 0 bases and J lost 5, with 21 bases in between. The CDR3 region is CASSLAMGAGVIHEQYF. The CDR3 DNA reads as TGTGCCAGCAGCTTGGCGATGGGAGCGGGTGTTATTCACGAGCAGTACTTC.

CDR3 nucleotides: TGCGCCAGCAGCCAAGAGAGATCCTCCTACGAGCAGTACTTC. This codes for CASSQERSSYEQYF. The chain links TRBV4-3 to TRBJ2-7; D ambiguous. The V gene lost 0 bases and the J gene lost 0 bases, with 6 bases spanning the gap. This CDR3 is 14 amino acids long. Germline-derived CDR1 and CDR2 are LGHNA and YSLEER.

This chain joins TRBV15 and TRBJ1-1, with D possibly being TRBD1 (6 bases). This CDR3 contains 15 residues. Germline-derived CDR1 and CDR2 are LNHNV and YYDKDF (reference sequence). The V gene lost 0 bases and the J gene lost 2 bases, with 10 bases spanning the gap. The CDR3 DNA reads TGTGCCACCAGCAGAGACTGGGGGCCAAACACTGAAGCTTTCTTT. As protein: CATSRDWGPNTEAFF.

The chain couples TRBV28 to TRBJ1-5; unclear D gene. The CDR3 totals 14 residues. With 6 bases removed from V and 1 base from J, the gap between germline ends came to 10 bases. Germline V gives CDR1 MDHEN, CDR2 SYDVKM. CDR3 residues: CASSINKSNQPQHF. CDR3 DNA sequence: TGTGCCAGCAGCATTAACAAGAGCAATCAGCCCCAGCATTTT.